The TCR beta chain under discussion was sequenced for a study of shared clonotypes between healthy human individuals. As for the study in general: Researchers assigned three CD4 naive, three CD4 memory, two CD8 naive and one CD8 memory plate to each donor.

Note on this clone: Its antigen is unknown.

Assay runs were performed at deep level. Profiling relied on immunoSEQ multiplex PCR, and the TCRdb table lists in-frame clones only, not all of them. The repertoire includes about 640,000 clones, roughly 78% of them detected once, and about 1.7% sits in the top ten. Study observations and caveats: As a rule, naive subsets had a larger estimated richness than memory subsets.

The CDR3 has 13 amino acids. Per germline, CDR1 MRHNA and CDR2 SNTAGT. V lost 2 bases to trimming and J lost 1 base, with 5 bases between them. The chain employs TRBV6-4 and TRBJ1-1; D remains unclear. The sequenced material came from memory CD4+ T cells sorted from blood. The subset here: CD45RA-negative fraction. The clonotype originates from a woman aged 30 to 39 in good health. The CDR3 sequence: CASSDRPNTEAFF. For the CDR3, the DNA is TGTGCCAGCAGTGACCGGCCGAACACTGAAGCTTTCTTT.